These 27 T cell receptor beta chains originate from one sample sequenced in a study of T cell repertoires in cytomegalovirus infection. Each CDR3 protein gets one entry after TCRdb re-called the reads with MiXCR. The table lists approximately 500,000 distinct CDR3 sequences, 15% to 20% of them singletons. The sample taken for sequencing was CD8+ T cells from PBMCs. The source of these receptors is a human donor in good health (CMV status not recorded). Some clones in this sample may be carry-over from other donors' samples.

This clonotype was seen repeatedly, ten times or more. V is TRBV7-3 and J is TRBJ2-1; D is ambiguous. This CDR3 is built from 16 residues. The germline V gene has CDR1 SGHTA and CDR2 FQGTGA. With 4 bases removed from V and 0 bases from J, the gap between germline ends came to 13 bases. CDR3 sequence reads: CASSSDGLSSYNEQFF. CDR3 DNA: TGTGCCAGCAGCTCGGACGGTCTAAGCTCCTACAATGAGCAGTTCTTC.

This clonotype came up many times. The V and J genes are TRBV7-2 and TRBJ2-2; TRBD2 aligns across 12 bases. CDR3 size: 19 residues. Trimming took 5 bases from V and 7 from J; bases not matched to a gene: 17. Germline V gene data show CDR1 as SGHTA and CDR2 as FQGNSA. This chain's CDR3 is CASSPKWRLAGVMVGELFF. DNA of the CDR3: TGTGCCAGCAGCCCCAAATGGCGACTAGCGGGAGTTATGGTCGGGGAGCTGTTTTTT.

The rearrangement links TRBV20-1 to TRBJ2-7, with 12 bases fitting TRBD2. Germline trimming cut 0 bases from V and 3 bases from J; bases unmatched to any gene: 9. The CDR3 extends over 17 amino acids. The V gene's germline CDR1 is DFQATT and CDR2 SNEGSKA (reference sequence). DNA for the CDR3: TGCAGTGCTAGAGATGGCACCGGGACTAGCGGGTTCTACGAGCAGTACTTC. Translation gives CSARDGTGTSGFYEQYF.

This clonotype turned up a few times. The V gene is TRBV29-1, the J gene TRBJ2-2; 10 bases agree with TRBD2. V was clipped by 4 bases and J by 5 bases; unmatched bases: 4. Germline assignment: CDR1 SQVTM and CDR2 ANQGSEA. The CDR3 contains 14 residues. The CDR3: CSVVGTSATGELFF. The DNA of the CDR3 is TGCAGCGTTGTTGGGACTAGCGCGACCGGGGAGCTGTTTTTT.

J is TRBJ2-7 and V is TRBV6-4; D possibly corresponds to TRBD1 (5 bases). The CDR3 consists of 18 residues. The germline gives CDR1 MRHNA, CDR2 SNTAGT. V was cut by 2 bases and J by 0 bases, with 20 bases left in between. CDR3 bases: TGTGCCAGCAGTGACATCGGCCTCCAGACAGTCCTCTCCTACGAGCAGTACTTC. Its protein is CASSDIGLQTVLSYEQYF.

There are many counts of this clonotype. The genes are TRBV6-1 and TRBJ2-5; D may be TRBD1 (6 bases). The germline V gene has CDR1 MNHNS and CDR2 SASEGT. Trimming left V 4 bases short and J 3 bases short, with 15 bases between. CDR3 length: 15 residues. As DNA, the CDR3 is TGTGCCAGCAGTGTCGTGGGACACCTAAAAGAGACCCAGTACTTC. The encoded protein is CASSVVGHLKETQYF.

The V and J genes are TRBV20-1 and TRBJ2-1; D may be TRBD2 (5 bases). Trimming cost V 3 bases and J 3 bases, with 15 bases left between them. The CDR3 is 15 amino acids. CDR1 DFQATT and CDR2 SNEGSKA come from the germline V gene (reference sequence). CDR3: CSARGASQIYNEQFF. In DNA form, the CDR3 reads TGCAGTGCTAGGGGTGCTAGCCAAATCTACAATGAGCAGTTCTTC.

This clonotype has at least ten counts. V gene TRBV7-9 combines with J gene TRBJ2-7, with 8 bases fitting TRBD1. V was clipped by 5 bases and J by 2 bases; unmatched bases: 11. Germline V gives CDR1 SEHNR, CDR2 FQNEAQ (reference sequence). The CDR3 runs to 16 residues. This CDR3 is CASSDYRDRYTYEQYF. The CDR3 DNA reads TGTGCCAGCAGCGACTATCGGGACAGGTACACCTACGAGCAGTACTTC.

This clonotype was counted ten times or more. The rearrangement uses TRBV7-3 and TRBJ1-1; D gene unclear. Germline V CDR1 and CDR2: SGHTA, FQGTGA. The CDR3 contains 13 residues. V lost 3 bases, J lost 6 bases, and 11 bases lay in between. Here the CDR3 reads CASSFPGSPEAFF. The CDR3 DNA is TGTGCCAGCAGCTTCCCCGGGAGTCCTGAAGCTTTCTTT.

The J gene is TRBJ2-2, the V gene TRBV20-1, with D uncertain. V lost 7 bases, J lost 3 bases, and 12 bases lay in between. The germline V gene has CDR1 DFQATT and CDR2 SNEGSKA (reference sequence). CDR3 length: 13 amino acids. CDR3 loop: CSDGPEDTGELFF. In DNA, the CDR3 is TGCAGTGACGGCCCTGAGGACACCGGGGAGCTGTTTTTT.

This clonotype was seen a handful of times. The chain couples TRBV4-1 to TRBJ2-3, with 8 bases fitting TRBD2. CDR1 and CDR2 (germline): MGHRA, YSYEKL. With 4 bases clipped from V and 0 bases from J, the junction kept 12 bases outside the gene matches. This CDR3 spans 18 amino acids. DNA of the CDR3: TGCGCCAGCAGCCCAAGGGGGATAGCGGGGTCTAGCACAGATACGCAGTATTTT. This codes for CASSPRGIAGSSTDTQYF.

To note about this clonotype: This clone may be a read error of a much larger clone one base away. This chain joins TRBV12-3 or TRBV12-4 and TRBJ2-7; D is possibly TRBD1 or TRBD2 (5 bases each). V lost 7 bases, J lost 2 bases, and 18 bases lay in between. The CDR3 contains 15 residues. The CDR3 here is CASTSGTSRTYEQYF. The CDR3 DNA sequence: TGTGCCAGCACCTCAGGGACGTCGAGGACCTACGAGCAGTACTTC.

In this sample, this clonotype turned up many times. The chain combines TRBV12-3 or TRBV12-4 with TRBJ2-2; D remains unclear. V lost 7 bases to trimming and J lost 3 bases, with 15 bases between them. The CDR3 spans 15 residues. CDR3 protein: CASTSDGGYTGELFF. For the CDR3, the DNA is TGTGCCAGCACCTCCGACGGCGGATACACCGGGGAGCTGTTTTTT.

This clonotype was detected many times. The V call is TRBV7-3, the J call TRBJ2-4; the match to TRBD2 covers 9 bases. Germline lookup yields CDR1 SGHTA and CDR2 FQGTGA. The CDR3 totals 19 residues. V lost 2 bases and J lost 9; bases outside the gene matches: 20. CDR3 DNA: TGTGCCAGCAGCTTACTTTCGCCGATTAGCGGGAGAAGGGTAGGCATTCAGTACTTC. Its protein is CASSLLSPISGRRVGIQYF.

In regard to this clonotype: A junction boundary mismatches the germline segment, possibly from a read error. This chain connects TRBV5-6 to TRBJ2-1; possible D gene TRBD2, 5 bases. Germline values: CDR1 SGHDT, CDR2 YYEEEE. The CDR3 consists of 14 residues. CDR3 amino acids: CASSPTTTLNEPFF. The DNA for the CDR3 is TGTGCAAGCAGCCCGACTACTACCTTAAATGAGCCGTTCTTC.

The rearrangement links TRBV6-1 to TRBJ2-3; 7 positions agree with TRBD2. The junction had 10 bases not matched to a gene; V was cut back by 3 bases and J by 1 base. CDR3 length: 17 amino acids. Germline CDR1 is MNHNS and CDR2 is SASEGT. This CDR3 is CASSDLPLARGTDTQYF. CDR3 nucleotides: TGTGCCAGCAGTGATCTCCCACTAGCGAGGGGCACAGATACGCAGTATTTT.

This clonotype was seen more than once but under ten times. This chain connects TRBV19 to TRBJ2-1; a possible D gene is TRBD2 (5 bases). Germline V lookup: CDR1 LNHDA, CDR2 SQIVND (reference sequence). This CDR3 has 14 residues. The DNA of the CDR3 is TGTGCATCCGGTTGGCTAGCTCGCCCGTATGAGCAGTTCTTC. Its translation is CASGWLARPYEQFF.

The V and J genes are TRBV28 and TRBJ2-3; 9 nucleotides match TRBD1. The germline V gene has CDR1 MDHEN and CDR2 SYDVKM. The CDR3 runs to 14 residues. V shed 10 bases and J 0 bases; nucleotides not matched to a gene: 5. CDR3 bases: TGTGCCATCGGGACAGGGTGGAGCACAGATACGCAGTATTTT. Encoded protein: CAIGTGWSTDTQYF.

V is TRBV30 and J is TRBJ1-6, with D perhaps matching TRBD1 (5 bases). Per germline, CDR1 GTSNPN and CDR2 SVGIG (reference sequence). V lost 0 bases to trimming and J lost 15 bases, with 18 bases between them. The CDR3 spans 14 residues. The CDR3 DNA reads TGTGCCTGGAGTGTTGGACTGGTGGGGGGGGTCCTCCACTTT. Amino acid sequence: CAWSVGLVGGVLHF. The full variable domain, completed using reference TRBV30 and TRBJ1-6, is SQTIHQWPATLVQPVGSPLSLECTVEGTSNPNLYWYRQAAGRGLQLLFYSVGIGQISSEVPQNLSASRPQDRQFILSSKKLLLSDSGFYLCAWSVGLVGGVLHFGNGTRLTVT.

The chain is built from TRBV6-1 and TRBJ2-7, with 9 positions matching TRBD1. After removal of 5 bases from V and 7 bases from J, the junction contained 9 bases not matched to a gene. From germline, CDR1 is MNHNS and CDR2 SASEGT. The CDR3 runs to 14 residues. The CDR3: CASSSTGGWVEQYF. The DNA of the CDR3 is TGTGCCAGCAGTTCCACAGGGGGCTGGGTGGAGCAGTACTTC.

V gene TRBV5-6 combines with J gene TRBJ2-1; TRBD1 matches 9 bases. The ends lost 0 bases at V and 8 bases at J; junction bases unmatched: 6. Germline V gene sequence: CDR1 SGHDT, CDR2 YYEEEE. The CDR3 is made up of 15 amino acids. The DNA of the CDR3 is TGTGCCAGCAGCTTGGGCGGGACAGGGTTTGATGAGCAGTTCTTC. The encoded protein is CASSLGGTGFDEQFF.

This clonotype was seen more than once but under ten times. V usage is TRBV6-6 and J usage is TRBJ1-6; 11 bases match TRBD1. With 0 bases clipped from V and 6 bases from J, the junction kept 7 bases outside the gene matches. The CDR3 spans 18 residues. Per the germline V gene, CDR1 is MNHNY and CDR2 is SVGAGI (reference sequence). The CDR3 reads CASSYSPDRGLRNSPLHF. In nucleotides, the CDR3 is TGTGCCAGCAGTTACTCCCCGGACAGGGGGCTACGTAATTCACCCCTCCACTTT.

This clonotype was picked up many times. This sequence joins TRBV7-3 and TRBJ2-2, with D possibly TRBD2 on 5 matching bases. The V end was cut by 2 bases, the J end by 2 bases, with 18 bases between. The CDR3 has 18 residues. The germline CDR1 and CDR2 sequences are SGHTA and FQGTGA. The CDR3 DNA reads TGTGCCAGCAGCTTACTGGGCGGGCGAGCGATAAACACCGGGGAGCTGTTTTTT. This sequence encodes CASSLLGGRAINTGELFF. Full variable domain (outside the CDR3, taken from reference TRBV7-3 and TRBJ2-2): GAGVSQTPSNKVTEKGKYVELRCDPISGHTALYWYRQSLGQGPEFLIYFQGTGAADDSGLPNDRFFAVRPEGSVSTLKIQRTERGDSAVYLCASSLLGGRAINTGELFFGEGSRLTVL.

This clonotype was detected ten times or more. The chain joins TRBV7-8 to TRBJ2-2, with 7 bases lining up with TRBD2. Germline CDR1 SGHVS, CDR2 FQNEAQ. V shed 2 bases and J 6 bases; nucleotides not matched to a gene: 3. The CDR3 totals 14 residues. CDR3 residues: CASSLSSGAGELFF. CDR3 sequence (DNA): TGTGCCAGCAGCTTAAGCAGCGGGGCCGGGGAGCTGTTTTTT.

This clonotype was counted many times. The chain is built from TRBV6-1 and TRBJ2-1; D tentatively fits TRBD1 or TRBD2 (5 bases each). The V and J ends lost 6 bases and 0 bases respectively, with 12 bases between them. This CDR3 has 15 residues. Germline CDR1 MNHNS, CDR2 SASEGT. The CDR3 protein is CASRPGQSSYNEQFF. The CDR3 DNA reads TGTGCCAGCAGACCGGGGCAGAGCTCCTACAATGAGCAGTTCTTC.

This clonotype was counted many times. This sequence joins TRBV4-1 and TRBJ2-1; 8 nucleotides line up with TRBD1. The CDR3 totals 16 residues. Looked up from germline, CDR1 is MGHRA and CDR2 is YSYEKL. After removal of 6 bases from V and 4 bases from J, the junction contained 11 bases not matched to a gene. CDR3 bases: TGCGCCAGCAGTTCCAGGGGGCGCGGGTCGTACAATGAGCAGTTCTTC. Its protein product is CASSSRGRGSYNEQFF.

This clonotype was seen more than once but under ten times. The CDR3 sequence is CASSGGGSGSPLETQYF. The CDR3 bases are TGTGCCAGCAGCGGGGGGGGGAGCGGGAGTCCCCTAGAGACCCAGTACTTC. This chain joins TRBV9 and TRBJ2-5; 8 nucleotides align to TRBD2. The CDR3 is made up of 17 amino acids. Germline loops: CDR1 SGDLS, CDR2 YYNGEE. The V segment lost 3 bases and the J segment 4 bases; nucleotides outside the gene matches: 14.